This TCR beta chain was recorded in a study of T cell responses to AZD1222 COVID-19 vaccine. Study at large: Pooling covered second doses at about 4 or about 12 weeks.

Profiling relied on immunoSEQ multiplex PCR, and the TCRdb table lists in-frame clones only, not all of them. Here the sample spans around 100,000 clones, around 90% being singletons. This CDR3 comprises 16 residues. The germline CDR1 and CDR2 sequences are SGHRS and YFSETQ. With V trimmed by 0 bases and J by 4 bases, 8 bases remained unmatched. General study points: Spike was spanned by vaccine-associated CD4 TCRs, which were dominant at 160-218 and 743-854. Two doses of AZD1222 preceded a rise in Spike-specific TCR breadth and depth.

Comments on this clone: Its antigen is unidentified.

The specimen comprised peripheral blood, sampled on day 0 of AZD1222 vaccination. The chain links TRBV5-1 to TRBJ1-2; 8 bases are shared with TRBD1. The TCR comes from an adult in good health. The CDR3 bases are TGCGCCAGCAGCTTGGCTATACAGGGGGACCTCTATGGCTACACCTTC. Translating gives CASSLAIQGDLYGYTF.